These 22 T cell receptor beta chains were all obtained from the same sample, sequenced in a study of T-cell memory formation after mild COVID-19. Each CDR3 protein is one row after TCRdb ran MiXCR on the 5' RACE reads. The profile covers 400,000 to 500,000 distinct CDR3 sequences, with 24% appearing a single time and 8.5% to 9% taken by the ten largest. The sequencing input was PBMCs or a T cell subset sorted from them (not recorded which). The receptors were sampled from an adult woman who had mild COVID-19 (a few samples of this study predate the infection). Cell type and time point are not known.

The CDR3 DNA reads as TGTGCCAGCAGCTGGAATACACAGGGTTCAGATACGCAGTATTTT. It is translated as CASSWNTQGSDTQYF. The chain carries TRBV11-2 and TRBJ2-3; possibly TRBD1 for D (6 bases). The CDR3 length is 15 residues. Germline-derived CDR1 and CDR2 are SGHAT and FQNNGV. V lost 4 bases and J lost 4, with 15 bases in between.

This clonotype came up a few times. The CDR3, as DNA: TGTGCCAGCAGCGCCGCAGGCCTTCACTCCTATAATTCACCCCTCCACTTT. Translating it yields CASSAAGLHSYNSPLHF. The chain is built from TRBV13 and TRBJ1-6; D is undetermined. CDR3 length equals 17 residues. Germline V gene sequence: CDR1 PRHDT, CDR2 FYEKMQ (reference sequence). V dropped 5 bases and J dropped 0 bases, with 14 bases sitting between them.

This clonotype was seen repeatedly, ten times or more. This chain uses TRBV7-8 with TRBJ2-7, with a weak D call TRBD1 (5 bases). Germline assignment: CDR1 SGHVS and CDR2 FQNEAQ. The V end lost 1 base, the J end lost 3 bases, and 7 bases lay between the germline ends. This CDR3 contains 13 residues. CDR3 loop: CASSLGQIYEQYF. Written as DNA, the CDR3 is TGTGCCAGCAGCTTAGGACAGATCTACGAGCAGTACTTC.

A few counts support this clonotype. In DNA form, the CDR3 reads TGTGCCAGCAGTTTATGGTGGACAGGGACCCACGAGCAGTACTTC. Translated, it gives CASSLWWTGTHEQYF. The chain is built from TRBV27 and TRBJ2-7; 8 bases are shared with TRBD1. J gave up 5 bases and V 1 base, and 7 bases lay outside the gene matches. Germline V gives CDR1 MNHEY, CDR2 SMNVEV (reference sequence). This CDR3 is built from 15 residues.

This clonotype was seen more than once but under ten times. CDR3 nucleotides: TGTGCCAGCAGCTCCCGAGGTGGACTAGCATACGAGCAGTACTTC. It translates to CASSSRGGLAYEQYF. The chain employs TRBV7-2 and TRBJ2-7; 8 positions agree with TRBD2. The trim removed 4 bases at V and 4 bases at J, leaving 9 bases unmatched. CDR1 is SGHTA and CDR2 is FQGNSA in the germline V gene. The CDR3 extends over 15 amino acids.

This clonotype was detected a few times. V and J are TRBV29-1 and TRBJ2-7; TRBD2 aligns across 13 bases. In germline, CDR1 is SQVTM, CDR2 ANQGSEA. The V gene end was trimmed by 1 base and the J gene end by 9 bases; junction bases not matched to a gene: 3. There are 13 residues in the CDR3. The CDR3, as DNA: TGCAGCGTTGAAGGGACTAGCGGGGGTGGGCAGTACTTC. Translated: CSVEGTSGGGQYF.

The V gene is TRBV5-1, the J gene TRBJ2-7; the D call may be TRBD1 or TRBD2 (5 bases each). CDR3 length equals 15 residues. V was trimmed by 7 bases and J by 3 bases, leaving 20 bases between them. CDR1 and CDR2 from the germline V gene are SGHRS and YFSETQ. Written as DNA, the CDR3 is TGCGCCAGCGGTGGGGCCCCGGGGTTGGACTACGAGCAGTACTTC. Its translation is CASGGAPGLDYEQYF.

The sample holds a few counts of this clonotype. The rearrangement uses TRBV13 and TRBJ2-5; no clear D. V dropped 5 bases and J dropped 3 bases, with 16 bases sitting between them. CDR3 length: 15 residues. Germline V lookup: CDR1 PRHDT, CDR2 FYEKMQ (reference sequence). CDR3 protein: CASSIDRTEKETQYF. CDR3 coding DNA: TGTGCCAGCAGCATCGACCGGACGGAAAAAGAGACCCAGTACTTC.

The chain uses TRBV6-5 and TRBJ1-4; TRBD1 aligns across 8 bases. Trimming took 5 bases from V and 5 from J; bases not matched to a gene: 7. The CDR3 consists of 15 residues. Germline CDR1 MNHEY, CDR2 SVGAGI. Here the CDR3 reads CASSAQGAGNEKLFF. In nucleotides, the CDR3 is TGTGCCAGCAGTGCCCAGGGGGCTGGGAATGAAAAACTGTTTTTT.

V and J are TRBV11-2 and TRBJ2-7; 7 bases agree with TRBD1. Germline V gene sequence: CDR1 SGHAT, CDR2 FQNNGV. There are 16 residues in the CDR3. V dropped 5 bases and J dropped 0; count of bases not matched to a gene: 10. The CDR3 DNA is TGTGCCAGCAGCCTCACCGGGGACAGCAGCTCCTACGAGCAGTACTTC. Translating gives CASSLTGDSSSYEQYF.

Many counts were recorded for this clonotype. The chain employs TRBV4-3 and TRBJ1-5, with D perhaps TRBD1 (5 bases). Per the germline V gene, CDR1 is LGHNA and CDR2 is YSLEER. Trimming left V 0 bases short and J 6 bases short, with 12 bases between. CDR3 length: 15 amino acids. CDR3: CASSQDWQGGQPQHF. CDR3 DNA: TGCGCCAGCAGCCAAGATTGGCAGGGAGGTCAGCCCCAGCATTTT.

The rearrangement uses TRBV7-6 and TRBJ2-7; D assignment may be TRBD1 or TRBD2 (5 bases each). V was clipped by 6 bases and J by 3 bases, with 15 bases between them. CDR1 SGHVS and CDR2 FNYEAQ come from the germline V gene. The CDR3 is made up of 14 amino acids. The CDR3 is CASSAGTELYEQYF. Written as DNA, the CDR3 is TGTGCCAGCAGTGCCGGGACGGAACTCTACGAGCAGTACTTC.

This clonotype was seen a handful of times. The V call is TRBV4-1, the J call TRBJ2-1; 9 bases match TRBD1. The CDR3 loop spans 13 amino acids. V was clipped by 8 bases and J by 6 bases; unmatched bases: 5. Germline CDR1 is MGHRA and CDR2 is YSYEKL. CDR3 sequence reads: CASFGTGINEQFF. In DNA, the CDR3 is TGCGCCAGCTTCGGGACAGGGATCAATGAGCAGTTCTTC.

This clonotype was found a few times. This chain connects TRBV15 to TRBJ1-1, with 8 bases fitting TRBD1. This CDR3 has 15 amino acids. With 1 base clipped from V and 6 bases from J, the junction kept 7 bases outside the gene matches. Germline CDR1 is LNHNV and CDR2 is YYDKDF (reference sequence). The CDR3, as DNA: TGTGCCACCAGCAGAGGGACAGGGTTCACGGCTGAAGCTTTCTTT. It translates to CATSRGTGFTAEAFF. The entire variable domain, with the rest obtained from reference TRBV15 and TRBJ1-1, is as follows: DAMVIQNPRYQVTQFGKPVTLSCSQTLNHNVMYWYQQKSSQAPKLLFHYYDKDFNNEADTPDNFQSRRPNTSFCFLDIRSPGLGDTAMYLCATSRGTGFTAEAFFGQGTRLTVV.

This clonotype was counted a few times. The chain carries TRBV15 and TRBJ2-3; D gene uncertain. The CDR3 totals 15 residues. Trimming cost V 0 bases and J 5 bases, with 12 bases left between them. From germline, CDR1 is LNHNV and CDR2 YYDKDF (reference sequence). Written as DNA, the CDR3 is TGTGCCACCAGCAGAGATTTGGCAGTTGAAGATACGCAGTATTTT. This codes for CATSRDLAVEDTQYF.

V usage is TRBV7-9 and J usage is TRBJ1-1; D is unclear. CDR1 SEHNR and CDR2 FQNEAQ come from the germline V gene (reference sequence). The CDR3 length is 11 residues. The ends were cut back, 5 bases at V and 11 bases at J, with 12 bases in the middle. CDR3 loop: CASSQDSRAFF. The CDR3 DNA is TGTGCCAGCAGCCAGGACTCCCGGGCTTTCTTT.

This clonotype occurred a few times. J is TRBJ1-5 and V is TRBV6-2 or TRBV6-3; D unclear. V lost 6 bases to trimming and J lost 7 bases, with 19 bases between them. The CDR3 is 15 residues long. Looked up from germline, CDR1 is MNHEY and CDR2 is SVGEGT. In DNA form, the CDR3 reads TGTGCCAGCAGCGCAAACTCCCTCAGGAACCAGCCCCAGCATTTT. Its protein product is CASSANSLRNQPQHF.

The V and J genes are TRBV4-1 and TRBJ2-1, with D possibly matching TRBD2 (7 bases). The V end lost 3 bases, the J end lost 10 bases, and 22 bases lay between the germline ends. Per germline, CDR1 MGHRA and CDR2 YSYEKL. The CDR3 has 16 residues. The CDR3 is CASSQWGGQKGREQFF. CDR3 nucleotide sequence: TGCGCCAGCAGCCAGTGGGGGGGGCAAAAGGGTAGGGAGCAGTTCTTC.

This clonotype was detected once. CDR3 protein: CASSYSMASGAPYEQYF. CDR3 in DNA: TGTGCCAGCAGTTACTCGATGGCTTCAGGGGCACCCTACGAGCAGTACTTC. The chain employs TRBV6-5 and TRBJ2-7; tentative D call: TRBD1 (6 bases). CDR1 is MNHEY and CDR2 is SVGAGI in the germline V gene. This CDR3 is 17 amino acids long. V lost 0 bases and J 2 bases, leaving 17 bases between the germline ends.

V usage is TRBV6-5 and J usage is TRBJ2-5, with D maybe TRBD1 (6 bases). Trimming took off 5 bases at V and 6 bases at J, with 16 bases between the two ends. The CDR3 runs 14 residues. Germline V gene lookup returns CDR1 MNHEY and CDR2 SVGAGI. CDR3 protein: CASSMDRARKTQYF. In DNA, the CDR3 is TGTGCCAGCAGTATGGACAGAGCTAGAAAGACCCAGTACTTC.

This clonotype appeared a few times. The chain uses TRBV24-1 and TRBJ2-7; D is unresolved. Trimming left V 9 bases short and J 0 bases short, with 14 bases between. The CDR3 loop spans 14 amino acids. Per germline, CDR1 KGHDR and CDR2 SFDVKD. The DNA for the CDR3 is TGTGCCACCGCTCATGGCCGGAACTCCTACGAGCAGTACTTC. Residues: CATAHGRNSYEQYF.

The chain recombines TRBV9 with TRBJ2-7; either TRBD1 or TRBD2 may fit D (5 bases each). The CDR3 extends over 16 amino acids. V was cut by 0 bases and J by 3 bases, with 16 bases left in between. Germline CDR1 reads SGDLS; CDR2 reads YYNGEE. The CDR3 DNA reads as TGTGCCAGCAGCGTAGCCGGGACCGGGCCCCTCTACGAGCAGTACTTC. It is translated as CASSVAGTGPLYEQYF. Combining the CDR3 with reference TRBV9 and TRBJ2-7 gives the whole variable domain DSGVTQTPKHLITATGQRVTLRCSPRSGDLSVYWYQQSLDQGLQFLIQYYNGEERAKGNILERFSAQQFPDLHSELNLSSLELGDSALYFCASSVAGTGPLYEQYFGPGTRLTVT.